This TCR beta chain appears in the sequencing data of a study of blood T cells in healthy people across ages. Points from the study as a whole: Long-lived donors exceeded aged donors in naive CD4+ cells and diversity. Calculation of diversity from one million T cells yielded estimates considered to be underestimates. A strong correlation was found between TCR beta diversity and the percentage of naive T cells.

Those donating, healthy Caucasian individuals from Russia, were aged about 6 to 95. Concerning this clonotype: Its antigen is not known.

Primers used in a second PCR of about 6 to 11 cycles were a sample-barcoded 5' primer and a J-beta primer mix. In TCRdb, the 5' RACE reads were re-called with MiXCR into one record per CDR3 protein. The sample carries roughly 730,000 distinct CDR3 sequences, roughly 56% recorded once. The clonotype originates from a man aged 35 to 55 in good health. The sequenced sample consisted of blood.

In DNA form, the CDR3 reads TGTGCCAGCAGCCAGCAGACCTACGGCACAGATACGCAGTATTTT. It translates to CASSQQTYGTDTQYF. The V and J genes are TRBV5-4 and TRBJ2-3, with D unclear. The ends were cut back, 4 bases at V and 1 base at J, with 13 bases in the middle. CDR3 size: 15 residues. Germline V gene data show CDR1 as SGHNT and CDR2 as YYREEE (reference sequence).